This T cell receptor (beta chain) came from a study of shared clonotypes between healthy human individuals. V was pared by 3 bases and J by 3 bases, with 16 bases between. Germline CDR1 reads SGHDT; CDR2 reads YYEEEE. This CDR3 is built from 15 residues. The repertoire was sequenced with immunoSEQ multiplex PCR; TCRdb's copy has only in-frame clones and lacks some. The repertoire holds some 1,900,000 clones, just under 95% seen once, with 0.95% to 1.5% in the top ten. CD45RO-negative, CCR7-positively selected cells formed the naive CD8 fraction, excluding terminally differentiated effector memory CD45RA+ cells.

This chain connects TRBV5-6 to TRBJ2-7, with a tentative D call TRBD2 (7 bases). The source material was naive CD8+ T cells sorted from blood. The source is a man aged 18 to 35 in good health. The CDR3 is CASSSGGQGLYEQYF. DNA of the CDR3: TGTGCCAGCAGCTCCGGGGGGCAGGGTCTCTACGAGCAGTACTTC.